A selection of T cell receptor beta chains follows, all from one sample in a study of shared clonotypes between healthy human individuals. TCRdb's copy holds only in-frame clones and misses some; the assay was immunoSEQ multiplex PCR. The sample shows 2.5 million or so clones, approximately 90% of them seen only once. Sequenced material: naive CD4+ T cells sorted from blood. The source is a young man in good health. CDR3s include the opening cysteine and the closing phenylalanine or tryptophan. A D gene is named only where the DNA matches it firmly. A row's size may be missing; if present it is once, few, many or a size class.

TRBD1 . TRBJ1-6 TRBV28 CASSLNDRENSPLHF TGTGCCAGCAGTTTGAACGACAGGGAAAATTCACCCCTCCACTTT
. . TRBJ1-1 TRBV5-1 CASSLSTEMNTEAFF TGCGCCAGCAGCCTGTCGACGGAAATGAACACTGAAGCTTTCTTT
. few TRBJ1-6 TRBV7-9 CASSPTVESPLHF TGTGCCAGCAGCCCGACAGTCGAATCACCCCTCCACTTT
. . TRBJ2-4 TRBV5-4 CASSLRGVGNIQYF TGTGCCAGCAGCTTGCGGGGCGTCGGAAACATTCAGTACTTC
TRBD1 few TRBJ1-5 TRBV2 CASSRQGDSNQPQHF TGTGCCAGCAGTAGGCAGGGGGACTCAAATCAGCCCCAGCATTTT
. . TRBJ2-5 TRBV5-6 CASSLDLTGVSTETQYF TGTGCCAGCAGCCTGGACCTGACAGGCGTCTCGACTGAGACCCAGTACTTC
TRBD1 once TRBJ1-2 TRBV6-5 CASSYRGTGGYGYTF TGTGCCAGCAGTTACCGCGGAACAGGGGGCTATGGCTACACCTTC
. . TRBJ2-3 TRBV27 CASRKGGADTQYF TGTGCCAGCAGGAAAGGCGGGGCGGATACGCAGTATTTT
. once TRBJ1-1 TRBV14 CASSQGSSGYTEAFF TGTGCCAGCAGCCAAGGCAGTTCGGGATATACTGAAGCTTTCTTT
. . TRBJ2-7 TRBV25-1 CASSDPFQYSYEQYF TGTGCCAGCAGTGACCCCTTTCAGTATTCCTACGAGCAGTACTTC
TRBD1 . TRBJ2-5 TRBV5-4 CASSLGGAGGQETQYF TGTGCCAGCAGCTTGGGGGGTGCAGGGGGCCAAGAGACCCAGTACTTC
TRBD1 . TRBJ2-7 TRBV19 CASSIAGTGVFEQYF TGTGCCAGTAGTATTGCCGGGACAGGGGTGTTCGAGCAGTACTTC
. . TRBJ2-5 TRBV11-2 CASSLDRVGRPGETQYF TGTGCCAGCAGCTTAGATCGGGTTGGGAGGCCGGGGGAGACCCAGTACTTC
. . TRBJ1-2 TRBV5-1 CASSLAGANYGYTF TGCGCCAGCAGCTTGGCCGGGGCTAACTATGGCTACACCTTC
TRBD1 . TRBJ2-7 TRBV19 CASSRTGGYEQYF TGTGCCAGTAGTCGGACAGGGGGCTACGAGCAGTACTTC
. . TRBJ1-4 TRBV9 CASSVQGSTNEKLFF TGTGCCAGCAGCGTACAGGGGTCAACTAATGAAAAACTGTTTTTT
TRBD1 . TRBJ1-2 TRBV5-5 CASSLGAGQGKGGYTF TGTGCCAGCAGCTTGGGGGCGGGACAGGGAAAGGGTGGCTACACCTTC
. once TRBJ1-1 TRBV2 CASSGQRGWSTEAFF TGTGCCAGCAGTGGGCAGAGGGGCTGGTCCACTGAAGCTTTCTTT
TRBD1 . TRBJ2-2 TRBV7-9 CASSLVAGGTGELFF TGTGCCAGCAGCTTAGTTGCAGGGGGCACCGGGGAGCTGTTTTTT
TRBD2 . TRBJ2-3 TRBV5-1 CASSGLAGEDTQYF TGCGCCAGTTCGGGACTAGCGGGGGAAGATACGCAGTATTTT
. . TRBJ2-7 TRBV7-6 CASSLGRSSYEQYF TGTGCCAGCAGCTTGGGACGGAGCTCCTACGAGCAGTACTTC
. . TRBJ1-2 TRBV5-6 CASSLGQAQGGGYTF TGTGCCAGCAGCTTGGGCCAGGCCCAAGGAGGTGGCTACACCTTC
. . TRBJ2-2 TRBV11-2 CASSLAVPARANTGELFF TGTGCCAGCAGCTTAGCCGTCCCCGCCAGGGCGAACACCGGGGAGCTGTTTTTT
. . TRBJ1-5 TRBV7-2 CASSLNLESRGSNQPQHF TGTGCCAGCAGCTTAAATCTGGAGTCGAGGGGAAGCAATCAGCCCCAGCATTTT
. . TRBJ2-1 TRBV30 CAWSVRLQMARGQFF TGTGCCTGGAGTGTTAGACTGCAAATGGCAAGAGGGCAGTTCTTC
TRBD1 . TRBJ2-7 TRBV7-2 CASRERTGFEQYF TGTGCCAGCAGAGAAAGGACAGGGTTCGAGCAGTACTTC
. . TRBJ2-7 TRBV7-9 CASSPGTETYEQYF TGTGCCAGCAGCCCCGGGACCGAGACCTACGAGCAGTACTTC
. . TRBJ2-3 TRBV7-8 CASSFEGPDTQYF TGTGCCAGCAGCTTCGAGGGACCAGATACGCAGTATTTT
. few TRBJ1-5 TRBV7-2 CASSLAETQPQHF TGTGCCAGCAGCTTAGCGGAGACTCAGCCCCAGCATTTT